This entry describes one TCR beta chain. No antigen is known for it. This entry comes from a study of T cell responses to AZD1222 COVID-19 vaccine. Study-level results: Just a handful of AZD1222 recipients tested seropositive at baseline. Researchers took repertoire samples only after the peak T cell response had come. The donor group comprised mostly white British people and more females; the analysis possibly underestimated clonal diversity.

The protocol was immunoSEQ multiplex PCR, while the TCRdb copy is restricted to in-frame clones and leaves out a portion. This sample has around 150,000 clones, with approximately 90% found just once. CDR1 SGHRS and CDR2 YFSETQ come from the germline V gene. The CDR3 is 18 residues long. The junction had 5 bases not matched to a gene; V was cut back by 0 bases and J by 0 bases. The chain couples TRBV5-1 to TRBJ2-7, with 14 positions matching TRBD2. The clonotype comes from an adult who received the AZD1222 COVID-19 vaccine. The sequences come from peripheral blood, collected 28 days after the second AZD1222 dose. CDR3 in amino acids: CASSLGTSGGTSSYEQYF. The CDR3 region has the DNA TGCGCCAGCAGCTTGGGGACTAGCGGGGGGACAAGCTCCTACGAGCAGTACTTC. Full variable domain (rest looked up from reference TRBV5-1 and TRBJ2-7): KAGVTQTPRYLIKTRGQQVTLSCSPISGHRSVSWYQQTPGQGLQFLFEYFSETQRNKGNFPGRFSGRQFSNSRSEMNVSTLELGDSALYLCASSLGTSGGTSSYEQYFGPGTRLTVT.